What follows describes a single TCR beta chain. Its specificity is not known. CDR3 length: 12 residues. Germline CDR1 reads SGHRS; CDR2 reads YFSETQ. While unrecorded immune exposures were likely, the donors were nominally healthy when sampled. The data belong to a study of cytomegalovirus exposure and HLA in healthy donors. Across the study: Roughly 170 million T cells yielded 90 million to 130 million unique TCR beta sequences in earlier analysis.

PCR involved 60 Vbeta and 13 Jbeta primers. In the study's own analysis: In a later analysis, of around 80 million unique beta chains, some 10 million appeared in at least two donors. The table came from immunoSEQ multiplex PCR; TCRdb's copy has only in-frame clones and leaves some out. That table furnishes V, J and clone size, whereas the DNA furnished D and trimming. The sample contains about 150,000 clones, roughly 10% of which appear only once. Study outcomes and limitations: Researchers counted around 180 TCR beta chains as cytomegalovirus-associated.

The source of this sequence is a man aged 50-59 years in good health and CMV-seronegative. The rearrangement links TRBV5-1 to TRBJ2-5; D not resolved. The DNA end lines up better with TRBJ2-7; the J call may be wrong. The sequenced material came from PBMCs. CDR3 bases: TGCGCCAGCAGCTTAGACTTCTACGAGCAGTACTTC. Translated, it gives CASSLDFYEQYF.